The 6 T cell receptor beta chains in this list originate from one sample, sequenced in a study of T cells in tuberculosis. Generated by immunoSEQ multiplex PCR, the TCRdb table keeps only in-frame clones and is missing some. The data hold 30,000 to 40,000 clones, with 97% observed a single time. The material sequenced was PBMCs. The receptors stem from a donor aged 10-29 years with latent tuberculosis or without tuberculosis infection.

The gene calls are TRBV30 and TRBJ2-7; D might be TRBD1 (6 bases). Germline V gives CDR1 GTSNPN, CDR2 SVGIG (reference sequence). The CDR3 extends over 15 amino acids. V shed 0 bases and J shed 0 bases, with 12 bases lying between them. The CDR3 DNA sequence: TGTGCCTGGAGTGTACCCCAGACAGGCTCCTACGAGCAGTACTTC. Translated, it gives CAWSVPQTGSYEQYF.

V and J are TRBV7-8 and TRBJ2-3, with 9 bases matching TRBD1. This CDR3 is built from 16 residues. Germline CDR1 is SGHVS and CDR2 is FQNEAQ. J gave up 3 bases and V 2 bases, and 6 bases lay outside the gene matches. The CDR3 sequence is CASSLRRQGVTDTQYF. CDR3 nucleotides: TGTGCCAGCAGCTTACGGAGACAGGGGGTGACAGATACGCAGTATTTT.

The gene calls are TRBV7-6 and TRBJ2-7; TRBD2 matches 10 bases. Germline-derived CDR1 and CDR2 are SGHVS and FNYEAQ. The CDR3 extends over 16 amino acids. The junction had 7 bases not matched to a gene; V was cut back by 1 base and J by 4 bases. CDR3 DNA: TGTGCCAGCAGCTTAGGAGCGGGAGGGACTGTATACGAGCAGTACTTC. Translating gives CASSLGAGGTVYEQYF.

The J gene is TRBJ2-7, the V gene TRBV4-1; no clear D. Between the trimmed V and J ends, which lost 1 base and 3 bases, there was a span of 10 bases. In germline, CDR1 is MGHRA, CDR2 YSYEKL. The length of the CDR3 is 14 residues. CDR3 sequence: CASSQVLVSYEQYF. The DNA for the CDR3 is TGCGCCAGCAGCCAAGTTTTGGTGAGCTACGAGCAGTACTTC.

This sequence joins TRBV28 and TRBJ1-2; a weak D match, TRBD1 (5 bases). Germline lookup yields CDR1 MDHEN and CDR2 SYDVKM. CDR3 length equals 12 residues. The V and J ends lost 6 bases and 10 bases respectively, with 15 bases between them. CDR3 nucleotides: TGTGCCAGCAGCCAAACCGGGACTTTCTACACCTTC. This codes for CASSQTGTFYTF.

This clone came up once. The chain is built from TRBV28 and TRBJ2-1; D might be TRBD2 (5 bases). Germline loops: CDR1 MDHEN, CDR2 SYDVKM. The CDR3 contains 18 residues. With 1 base removed from V and 0 bases from J, the gap between germline ends came to 16 bases. The CDR3: CASSLSGERFSSYNEQFF. For the CDR3, the DNA is TGTGCCAGCAGTTTATCTGGGGAGCGGTTTAGCTCCTACAATGAGCAGTTCTTC.